The 25 T cell receptor beta chains listed next were all sequenced from one sample in a study of T-cell memory formation after mild COVID-19 listed by TCRdb under 2021. The library was made by 5' RACE. TCRdb records Illumina NovaSeq 6000 as the sequencer. The public reads were reprocessed in TCRdb via fastp at Q25 and MiXCR, keeping in-frame beta chains. One record per CDR3 amino acid sequence lists the most common genes and DNA. The sample contains around 310,000 distinct CDR3 sequences, roughly 15% of them found a single time. The ten largest account for more than 20% of the sample. Sequencing was carried out using PBMCs or a T cell subset sorted from them (not recorded which). Every receptor here comes from a man between 18 and 35 years old who had mild COVID-19 (a few samples of this study predate the infection). The sample titles of this study are shuffled in the database, so cell type and time point are left out; the donor was told from shared clones.

This clonotype was counted at least ten times. This chain links TRBV29-1 with TRBJ2-2; the D is unclear. The CDR3 consists of 13 residues. Germline CDR1 reads SQVTM; CDR2 reads ANQGSEA. V lost 3 bases, J lost 4 bases, and 9 bases lay in between. The chain's CDR3 is CSVDGLGTGELFF. The CDR3, as DNA: TGCAGCGTTGACGGCCTAGGCACCGGGGAGCTGTTTTTT.

This rearrangement joins TRBV6-5 to TRBJ2-1; 11 nucleotides align to TRBD2. Trimming took 4 bases from V and 5 from J; bases not matched to a gene: 4. Germline V gives CDR1 MNHEY, CDR2 SVGAGI. This CDR3 comprises 15 residues. CDR3 DNA: TGTGCCAGCAGTTCCCTGACTAGCGGGGACAATGAGCAGTTCTTC. This codes for CASSSLTSGDNEQFF.

This clonotype was seen repeatedly, ten times or more. The rearrangement links TRBV7-9 to TRBJ2-5; perhaps TRBD2 as D (5 bases). V was cut by 4 bases and J by 4 bases, with 7 bases left in between. The CDR3 has 12 residues. Germline V gives CDR1 SEHNR, CDR2 FQNEAQ (reference sequence). The CDR3 DNA is TGTGCCAGCAGCTGGGCGGGAGAGACCCAGTACTTC. Amino acids: CASSWAGETQYF.

The chain couples TRBV29-1 to TRBJ1-5; possible D gene TRBD1, 5 bases. Germline loops: CDR1 SQVTM, CDR2 ANQGSEA. The CDR3 runs to 11 residues. The CDR3 protein is CRGTSNQPQHF. CDR3 nucleotide sequence: TGCAGAGGGACTAGCAATCAGCCCCAGCATTTT.

This clonotype has a handful of counts. The chain carries TRBV12-3 or TRBV12-4 and TRBJ2-3; 16 bases line up with TRBD2. V was clipped by 0 bases and J by 5 bases; unmatched bases: 14. The CDR3 spans 21 residues. As DNA, the CDR3 is TGTGCCAGCAGTTTAGCGTCACCGGGGACTAGCGGGGGGGGTTCTGAAGATACGCAGTATTTT. It specifies CASSLASPGTSGGGSEDTQYF.

The genes are TRBV6-1 and TRBJ2-2; no clear D gene. Trimming left V 2 bases short and J 7 bases short, with 11 bases between. This CDR3 comprises 14 residues. Germline values: CDR1 MNHNS, CDR2 SASEGT. CDR3 in amino acids: CASSEIRVNGELFF. CDR3 nucleotide sequence: TGTGCCAGCAGTGAAATAAGGGTGAACGGGGAGCTGTTTTTT.

A few counts support this clonotype. V and J are TRBV19 and TRBJ1-1; TRBD1 agrees at 9 bases. Germline CDR1 and CDR2: LNHDA and SQIVND (reference sequence). CDR3 length: 14 residues. V lost 10 bases, J lost 7 bases, and 13 bases stayed unmatched. The CDR3 loop reads CATRGDRVTFEAFF. The CDR3 DNA reads as TGTGCCACTCGGGGGGACAGGGTCACTTTTGAAGCTTTCTTT.

The table lists this clonotype with many counts. This sequence joins TRBV7-9 and TRBJ2-3; D gene unclear. CDR3 length equals 15 residues. The germline V gene encodes CDR1 SEHNR and CDR2 FQNEAQ (reference sequence). V lost 5 bases and J 4 bases, leaving 16 bases between the germline ends. The CDR3 is CASSPYDAWADTQYF. The CDR3 region has the DNA TGTGCCAGCAGCCCGTACGACGCTTGGGCAGATACGCAGTATTTT.

The table lists this clonotype with a few counts. This chain uses TRBV6-2 or TRBV6-3 with TRBJ1-2; D is unresolved. CDR3 length: 12 residues. Germline lookup yields CDR1 MNHEY and CDR2 SVGEGT. Between the trimmed V and J ends, which lost 6 bases and 8 bases, there was a span of 13 bases. The CDR3 DNA reads as TGTGCCAGCAGACCACGGATGTTCGGCTACACCTTC. Protein: CASRPRMFGYTF.

This clonotype has just a few counts. The CDR3 region is CASSLEQLGTEAFF. CDR3 nucleotides: TGTGCCAGCAGCTTGGAACAGCTGGGCACTGAAGCTTTCTTT. The chain combines TRBV5-5 with TRBJ1-1; the D is unclear. V shed 0 bases and J shed 4 bases, with 10 bases lying between them. The CDR3 consists of 14 residues. Germline V gene sequence: CDR1 SGHKS, CDR2 YYEKEE (reference sequence). Variable domain in full (rest from reference TRBV5-5 and TRBJ1-1): DAGVTQSPTHLIKTRGQQVTLRCSPISGHKSVSWYQQVLGQGPQFIFQYYEKEERGRGNFPDRFSARQFPNYSSELNVNALLLGDSALYLCASSLEQLGTEAFFGQGTRLTVV.

The chain combines TRBV3-1 with TRBJ1-1; the D is unclear. V was cut by 0 bases and J by 8 bases, with 7 bases left in between. CDR3 length: 12 residues. Germline V lookup: CDR1 LGHDT, CDR2 YNNKEL (reference sequence). The CDR3 DNA is TGTGCCAGCAGCCAAGATCAGCTGGAAGCTTTCTTT. Protein product: CASSQDQLEAFF.

In its sample, this clonotype was seen many times. V usage is TRBV9 and J usage is TRBJ2-5, with 8 bases matching TRBD1. The CDR3 has 15 residues. The V gene end was trimmed by 2 bases and the J gene end by 5 bases; junction bases not matched to a gene: 8. CDR1 is SGDLS, CDR2 YYNGEE, per germline. The CDR3, as DNA: TGTGCCAGCAGCGTGGCGGGACAGGCGAGGGAGACCCAGTACTTC. Amino acid sequence: CASSVAGQARETQYF. The full variable domain, with the rest looked up from reference TRBV9 and TRBJ2-5, is DSGVTQTPKHLITATGQRVTLRCSPRSGDLSVYWYQQSLDQGLQFLIQYYNGEERAKGNILERFSAQQFPDLHSELNLSSLELGDSALYFCASSVAGQARETQYFGPGTRLLVL.

This chain joins TRBV5-1 and TRBJ1-1, with 8 bases matching TRBD1. The germline V gene has CDR1 SGHRS and CDR2 YFSETQ. V trimming: 1 base; J trimming: 4 bases; junction bases outside the gene matches: 6. This CDR3 has 15 amino acids. CDR3 nucleotide sequence: TGCGCCAGCAGCTTGTTGACAGGGGCGGGCACTGAAGCTTTCTTT. Protein product: CASSLLTGAGTEAFF.

The V and J genes are TRBV7-9 and TRBJ1-6; D not resolved. CDR3 length equals 12 residues. The germline gives CDR1 SEHNR, CDR2 FQNEAQ (reference sequence). The ends were cut back, 3 bases at V and 10 bases at J, with 7 bases in the middle. CDR3 coding DNA: TGTGCCAGCAGCTTCGGCCGGTCACCCCTCCACTTT. Translation gives CASSFGRSPLHF. Together with reference TRBV7-9 and TRBJ1-6, the CDR3 gives the full variable domain: DTGVSQNPRHKITKRGQNVTFRCDPISEHNRLYWYRQTLGQGPEFLTYFQNEAQLEKSRLLSDRFSAERPKGSFSTLEIQRTEQGDSAMYLCASSFGRSPLHFGNGTRLTVT.

This clonotype was observed a few times. The junction and the germline gene differ at one end; a read error may be behind it. The V and J genes are TRBV20-1 and TRBJ2-3; D perhaps matches TRBD2 (5 bases). Germline V gene lookup returns CDR1 DFQATT and CDR2 SNEGSKA (reference sequence). The CDR3 consists of 13 residues. CDR3 region: CSARDLGAHLSNF. The DNA of the CDR3 is TGCAGTGCTAGAGACTTGGGAGCCCACCTATCGAATTTT.

In its sample, this clonotype was seen a few times. This sequence joins TRBV4-3 and TRBJ2-3, with 8 bases lining up with TRBD2. Trimming cost V 0 bases and J 6 bases; bases outside gene matches: 11. CDR1 is LGHNA and CDR2 is YSLEER in the germline V gene. This CDR3 is built from 17 residues. CDR3 DNA sequence: TGCGCCAGCAGCCAAGATTCCCCGGGGGGGGTCCAGGATACGCAGTATTTT. The encoded protein is CASSQDSPGGVQDTQYF.

The rearrangement links TRBV6-6 to TRBJ2-3, with TRBD2 matching 8 bases. CDR3 length: 17 amino acids. The V gene end was trimmed by 6 bases and the J gene end by 3 bases; junction bases not matched to a gene: 14. The V gene's germline CDR1 is MNHNY and CDR2 SVGAGI (reference sequence). CDR3: CASRPPGGRGGTDTQYF. The CDR3 nucleotides read TGTGCCAGCAGACCCCCGGGGGGGCGAGGAGGGACAGATACGCAGTATTTT.

This clonotype was recorded a few times. The chain uses TRBV9 and TRBJ2-3; the D is unclear. Germline V gene sequence: CDR1 SGDLS, CDR2 YYNGEE. This CDR3 region has 14 residues. V lost 0 bases, J lost 2 bases, and 7 bases lay in between. This CDR3 is CASSVGADTDTQYF. CDR3 nucleotide sequence: TGTGCCAGCAGCGTAGGGGCAGACACAGATACGCAGTATTTT.

This clonotype was counted at least ten times. The chain links TRBV7-2 to TRBJ2-1, with D unclear. CDR1 and CDR2 (germline): SGHTA, FQGNSA. CDR3 length: 12 amino acids. Trimming left V 5 bases short and J 4 bases short, with 6 bases between. CDR3 bases: TGTGCCAGCAGCCTCTATTACAATGAGCAGTTCTTC. Amino acids: CASSLYYNEQFF.

The chain couples TRBV5-6 to TRBJ1-4; D is uncertain. Germline CDR1 and CDR2: SGHDT and YYEEEE. The CDR3 runs to 13 residues. V was cut by 2 bases and J by 5 bases, with 7 bases left in between. CDR3 sequence: CASSFLLNEKLFF. In DNA, the CDR3 is TGTGCCAGCAGCTTTCTCCTCAATGAAAAACTGTTTTTT.

This clonotype was seen more than once but under ten times. The genes are TRBV27 and TRBJ1-1; the D is unclear. Germline assignment: CDR1 MNHEY and CDR2 SMNVEV (reference sequence). The CDR3 has 17 amino acids. The V and J ends lost 8 bases and 5 bases respectively, with 27 bases between them. CDR3 sequence: CASLSSPRGPGPTEAFF. The CDR3, as DNA: TGTGCCAGCCTCTCATCCCCCCGAGGCCCCGGTCCTACTGAAGCTTTCTTT.

As DNA, the CDR3 is TGTGCCAGCAGTGTAGGACACTTTCCAGAAAAACTGTTTTTT. Its translation is CASSVGHFPEKLFF. The genes are TRBV28 and TRBJ1-4; weak D call: TRBD1 (5 bases). Between the trimmed V and J ends, which lost 5 bases and 8 bases, there was a span of 15 bases. The CDR3 contains 14 residues. CDR1 and CDR2 from the germline V gene are MDHEN and SYDVKM.

In this sample, this clonotype turned up a few times. This rearrangement joins TRBV29-1 to TRBJ1-1, with a weak D call TRBD1 (5 bases). Germline CDR1 reads SQVTM; CDR2 reads ANQGSEA. V was pared by 8 bases and J by 1 base, with 11 bases between. The CDR3 totals 12 residues. In nucleotides, the CDR3 is TGCAGCTCGGGACGGGGGAACACTGAAGCTTTCTTT. This sequence encodes CSSGRGNTEAFF.

This clonotype has a handful of counts. The chain uses TRBV6-4 and TRBJ1-2; D remains unclear. Per germline, CDR1 MRHNA and CDR2 SNTAGT. The V and J ends lost 0 bases and 7 bases respectively, with 12 bases between them. This CDR3 has 14 amino acids. The CDR3 nucleotides are TGTGCCAGCAGTGACTCGCAAGTCGGAGGTGGCTACACCTTC. It specifies CASSDSQVGGGYTF.

The rearrangement links TRBV7-2 to TRBJ1-2; TRBD1 matches 9 bases. CDR3 size: 15 residues. Germline V gene data show CDR1 as SGHTA and CDR2 as FQGNSA. The V gene end was trimmed by 2 bases and the J gene end by 6 bases; junction bases not matched to a gene: 7. The CDR3 protein is CASSLRGQGWDGYTF. The DNA for the CDR3 is TGTGCCAGCAGCTTAAGGGGACAGGGATGGGATGGCTACACCTTC.